These T cell receptor beta chains were read from a single sample in a study of blood T cell repertoires in COVID-19. Repertoires were generated with immunoSEQ multiplex PCR, while TCRdb's copy carries only in-frame clones and drops some. The sample has around 700,000 clones, just under 90% seen once. The specimen sequenced was peripheral blood. These receptors originate from a woman between 18 and 29 years old with acute or convalescent COVID-19. Both conserved end residues are part of each CDR3. The D gene is left open where the match is weak. A row's size may be missing; if present it is once, few, many or a size class.

j_call | clone_size | v_call | d_call | cdr3_aa | cdr3_nt
TRBJ2-7 | . | TRBV6-5 | . | CASHAWGAIEQYF | TGTGCCAGCCACGCTTGGGGAGCGATCGAGCAGTACTTC
TRBJ2-5 | . | TRBV6-5 | TRBD2 | CASSRGTRGIGTQYF | TGTGCCAGCAGTCGGGGGACTAGAGGTATAGGGACCCAGTACTTC
TRBJ1-4 | . | TRBV28 | . | CASSFKGGELGKLFF | TGTGCCAGCAGTTTTAAAGGAGGGGAGCTTGGGAAACTGTTTTTT
TRBJ1-1 | . | TRBV4-2 | . | CASSQDPTELKRNEAFF | TGTGCCAGCAGCCAAGATCCCACGGAGCTAAAGCGCAATGAAGCTTTCTTT
TRBJ1-6 | once | TRBV4-1 | . | CASSHPESSYNSPLHF | TGCGCCAGCAGCCATCCTGAGAGCTCCTATAATTCACCCCTCCACTTT
TRBJ1-2 | . | TRBV6-1 | . | CASSEVPGGGNGYTF | TGTGCCAGCAGTGAAGTCCCGGGGGGAGGGAATGGCTACACCTTC
TRBJ2-2 | . | TRBV6-4 | TRBD1 | CASSDGTGNTGELFF | TGTGCCAGCAGCGACGGGACAGGGAACACCGGGGAGCTGTTTTTT
TRBJ2-4 | . | TRBV12-5 | . | CASGFGVENIQYF | TGTGCTAGTGGTTTCGGAGTTGAAAACATTCAGTACTTC
TRBJ1-2 | . | TRBV7-9 | . | CASSLAPDGRGDGYTF | TGTGCCAGCAGCTTAGCGCCCGATGGTCGGGGGGATGGCTACACCTTC
TRBJ1-2 | . | TRBV27 | . | CASSRSSGGADGYTF | TGTGCCAGCAGTCGGTCATCGGGGGGGGCGGATGGCTACACCTTC
TRBJ1-4 | . | TRBV5-1 | TRBD1 | CASRDRTNEKLFF | TGCGCCAGCCGGGACAGAACTAATGAAAAACTGTTTTTT
TRBJ2-7 | . | TRBV3-1/TRBV3-2 | TRBD2 | CASSQDRAGGYEQYF | TGTGCCAGCAGCCAAGACCGAGCGGGGGGTTACGAGCAGTACTTC
TRBJ2-3 | many | TRBV6-4 | TRBD2 | CASSDSVGGSTDTQYF | TGTGCCAGCAGTGACTCGGTGGGGGGGAGCACAGATACGCAGTATTTT
TRBJ2-7 | . | TRBV19 | TRBD1 | CASSFRQGERYEQYF | TGTGCCAGTAGCTTTCGACAGGGAGAAAGGTACGAGCAGTACTTC
TRBJ1-2 | . | TRBV27 | . | CASSPGGDPGGYTF | TGTGCCAGCAGTCCTGGCGGGGATCCGGGTGGCTACACCTTC
TRBJ2-3 | . | TRBV5-1 | TRBD2 | CASSFAGGRTDTQYF | TGCGCCAGCAGCTTTGCGGGGGGGCGTACAGATACGCAGTATTTT
TRBJ2-5 | . | TRBV19 | TRBD1 | CASSIGQGVQETQYF | TGTGCCAGTAGTATAGGACAGGGGGTTCAAGAGACCCAGTACTTC
TRBJ2-7 | . | TRBV4-3 | . | CASSPATGPYEQYF | TGCGCCAGCAGCCCTGCGACAGGCCCCTACGAGCAGTACTTC
TRBJ1-1 | . | TRBV15 | TRBD1 | CATSSKTGGETEAFF | TGTGCCACCAGCAGTAAGACAGGGGGAGAAACTGAAGCTTTCTTT
TRBJ1-2 | . | TRBV12-3/TRBV12-4 | . | CASRDRSNYGYTF | TGTGCCAGCAGGGACAGATCTAACTATGGCTACACCTTC
TRBJ2-7 | . | TRBV30 | . | CAWSAWGGEQYF | TGTGCCTGGAGTGCTTGGGGAGGCGAGCAGTACTTC
TRBJ1-4 | . | TRBV6-6 | . | CASTGLTTNEKLFF | TGTGCCAGCACCGGTCTTACAACTAATGAAAAACTGTTTTTT
TRBJ1-1 | . | TRBV19 | TRBD1 | CATLSGQTFTEAFF | TGTGCCACCCTCTCGGGACAGACCTTCACTGAAGCTTTCTTT
TRBJ1-1 | . | TRBV19 | . | CASSRGGAEAFF | TGTGCCAGTAGTCGGGGGGGCGCTGAAGCTTTCTTT
TRBJ2-1 | few | TRBV6-5 | TRBD2 | CASSPVSGGSNEQFF | TGTGCCAGCAGTCCAGTTAGCGGGGGGTCTAATGAGCAGTTCTTC